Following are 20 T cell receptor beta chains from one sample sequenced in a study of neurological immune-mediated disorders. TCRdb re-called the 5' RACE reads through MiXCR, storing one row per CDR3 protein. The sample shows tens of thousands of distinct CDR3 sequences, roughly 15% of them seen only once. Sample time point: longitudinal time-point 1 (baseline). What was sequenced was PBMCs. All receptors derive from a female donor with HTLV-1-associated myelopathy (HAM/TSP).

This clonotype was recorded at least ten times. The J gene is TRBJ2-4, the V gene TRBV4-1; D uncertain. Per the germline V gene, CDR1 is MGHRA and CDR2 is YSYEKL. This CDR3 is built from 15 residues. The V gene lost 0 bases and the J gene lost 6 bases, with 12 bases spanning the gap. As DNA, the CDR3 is TGCGCCAGCAGCCAAGAAAGGGTCCAAGGAAACATTCAGTACTTC. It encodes CASSQERVQGNIQYF.

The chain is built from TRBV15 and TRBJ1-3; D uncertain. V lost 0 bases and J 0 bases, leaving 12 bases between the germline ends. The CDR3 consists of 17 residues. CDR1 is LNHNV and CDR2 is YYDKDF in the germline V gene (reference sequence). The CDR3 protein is CATSRDRRLSSGNTIYF. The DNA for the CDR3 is TGTGCCACCAGCAGAGATCGGAGGTTATCCTCTGGAAACACCATATATTTT.

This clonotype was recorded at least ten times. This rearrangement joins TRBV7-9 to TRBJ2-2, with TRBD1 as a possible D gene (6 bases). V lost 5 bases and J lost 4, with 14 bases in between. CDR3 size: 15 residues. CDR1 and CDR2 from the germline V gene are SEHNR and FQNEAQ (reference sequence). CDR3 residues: CASSLNRAGTGELFF. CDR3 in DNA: TGTGCCAGCAGCCTAAACAGGGCGGGCACCGGGGAGCTGTTTTTT.

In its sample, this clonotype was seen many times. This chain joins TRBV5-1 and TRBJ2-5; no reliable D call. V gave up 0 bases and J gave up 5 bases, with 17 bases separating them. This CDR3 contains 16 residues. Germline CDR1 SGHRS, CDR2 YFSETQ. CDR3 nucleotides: TGCGCCAGCAGCTTGGGAGGAAATGCCGGCCGGGAGACCCAGTACTTC. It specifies CASSLGGNAGRETQYF. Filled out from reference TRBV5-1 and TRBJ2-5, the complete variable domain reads KAGVTQTPRYLIKTRGQQVTLSCSPISGHRSVSWYQQTPGQGLQFLFEYFSETQRNKGNFPGRFSGRQFSNSRSEMNVSTLELGDSALYLCASSLGGNAGRETQYFGPGTRLLVL.

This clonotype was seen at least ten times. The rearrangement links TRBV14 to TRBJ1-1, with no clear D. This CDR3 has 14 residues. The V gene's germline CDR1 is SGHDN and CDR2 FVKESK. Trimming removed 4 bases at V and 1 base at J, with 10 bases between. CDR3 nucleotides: TGTGCCAGCAGCCTATCTCTTAGGAACACTGAAGCTTTCTTT. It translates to CASSLSLRNTEAFF. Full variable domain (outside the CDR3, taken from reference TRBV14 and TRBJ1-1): EAGVTQFPSHSVIEKGQTVTLRCDPISGHDNLYWYRRVMGKEIKFLLHFVKESKQDESGMPNNRFLAERTGGTYSTLKVQPAELEDSGVYFCASSLSLRNTEAFFGQGTRLTVV.

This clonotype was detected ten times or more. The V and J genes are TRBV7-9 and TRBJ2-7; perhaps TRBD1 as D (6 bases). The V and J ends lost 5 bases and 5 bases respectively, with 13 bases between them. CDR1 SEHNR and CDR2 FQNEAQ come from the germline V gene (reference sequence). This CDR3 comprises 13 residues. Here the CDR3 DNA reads TGTGCCAGCAGCCTTTCCAGGGGCCACGAGCAGTACTTC. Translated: CASSLSRGHEQYF.

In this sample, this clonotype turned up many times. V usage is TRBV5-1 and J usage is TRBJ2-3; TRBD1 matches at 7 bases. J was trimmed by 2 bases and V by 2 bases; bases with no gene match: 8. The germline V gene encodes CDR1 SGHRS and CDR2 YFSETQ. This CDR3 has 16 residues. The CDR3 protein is CASSLKGQTPTDTQYF. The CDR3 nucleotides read TGCGCCAGCAGCTTAAAGGGACAGACTCCCACAGATACGCAGTATTTT.

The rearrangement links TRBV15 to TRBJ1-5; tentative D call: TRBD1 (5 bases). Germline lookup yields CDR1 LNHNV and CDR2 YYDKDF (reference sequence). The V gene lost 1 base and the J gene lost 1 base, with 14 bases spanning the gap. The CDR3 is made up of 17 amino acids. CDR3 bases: TGTGCCACCAGCAGAGCCATCAGGGTCCAGAGCAATCAGCCCCAGCATTTT. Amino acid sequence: CATSRAIRVQSNQPQHF.

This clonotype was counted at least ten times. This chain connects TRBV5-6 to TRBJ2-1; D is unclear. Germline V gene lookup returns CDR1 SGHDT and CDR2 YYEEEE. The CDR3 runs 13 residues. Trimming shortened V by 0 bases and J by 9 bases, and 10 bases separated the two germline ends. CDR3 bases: TGTGCCAGCAGCTTGGACGCCGTTATTGAGCAGTTCTTC. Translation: CASSLDAVIEQFF. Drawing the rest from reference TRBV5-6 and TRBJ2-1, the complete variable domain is DAGVTQSPTHLIKTRGQQVTLRCSPKSGHDTVSWYQQALGQGPQFIFQYYEEEERQRGNFPDRFSGHQFPNYSSELNVNALLLGDSALYLCASSLDAVIEQFFGPGTRLTVL.

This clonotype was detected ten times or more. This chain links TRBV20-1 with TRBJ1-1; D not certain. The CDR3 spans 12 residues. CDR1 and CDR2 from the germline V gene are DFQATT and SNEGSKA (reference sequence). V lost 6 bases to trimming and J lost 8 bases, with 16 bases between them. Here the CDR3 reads CSATRSSIEAFF. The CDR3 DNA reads TGCAGTGCAACTAGGAGCTCCATAGAAGCTTTCTTT.

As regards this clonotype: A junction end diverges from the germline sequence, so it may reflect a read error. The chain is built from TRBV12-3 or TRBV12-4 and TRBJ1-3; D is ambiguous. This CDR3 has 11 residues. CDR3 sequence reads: CASSSGNTRYF. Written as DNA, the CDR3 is TGTGCCAGCAGTTCTGGAAACACCAGATATTTT.

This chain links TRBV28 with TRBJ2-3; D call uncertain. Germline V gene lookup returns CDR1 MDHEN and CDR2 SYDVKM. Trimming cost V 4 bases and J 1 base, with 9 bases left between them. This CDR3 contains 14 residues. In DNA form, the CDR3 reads TGTGCCAGCAGTTGGGCCCGCCGCACAGATACGCAGTATTTT. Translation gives CASSWARRTDTQYF.

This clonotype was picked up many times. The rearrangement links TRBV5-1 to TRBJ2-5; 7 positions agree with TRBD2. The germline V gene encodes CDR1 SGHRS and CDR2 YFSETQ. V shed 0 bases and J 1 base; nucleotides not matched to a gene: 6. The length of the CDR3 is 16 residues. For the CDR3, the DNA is TGCGCCAGCAGCTTGGGACTAGCTGGAGCCCAAGAGACCCAGTACTTC. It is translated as CASSLGLAGAQETQYF.

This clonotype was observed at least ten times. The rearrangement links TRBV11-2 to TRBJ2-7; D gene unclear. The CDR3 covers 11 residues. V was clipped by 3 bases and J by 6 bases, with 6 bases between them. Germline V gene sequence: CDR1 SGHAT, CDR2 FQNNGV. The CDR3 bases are TGTGCCAGCAGCTTGGTCCGCGAGCAGTACTTC. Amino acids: CASSLVREQYF.

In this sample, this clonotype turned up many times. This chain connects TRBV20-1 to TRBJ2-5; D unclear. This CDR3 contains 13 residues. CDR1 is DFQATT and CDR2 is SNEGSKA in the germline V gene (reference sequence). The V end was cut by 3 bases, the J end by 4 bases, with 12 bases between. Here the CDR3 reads CSARAPLGETQYF. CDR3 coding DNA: TGCAGTGCTAGGGCCCCCCTGGGAGAGACCCAGTACTTC.

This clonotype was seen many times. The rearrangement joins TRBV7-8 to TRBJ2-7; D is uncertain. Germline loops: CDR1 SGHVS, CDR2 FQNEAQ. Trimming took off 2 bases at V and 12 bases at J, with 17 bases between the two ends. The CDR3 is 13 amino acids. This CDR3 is CASSLYEAARPYF. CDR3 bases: TGTGCCAGCAGCTTATACGAGGCTGCCAGGCCGTACTTC.

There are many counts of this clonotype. Written as DNA, the CDR3 is TGCGCCAGCAGCCTTGACCCGCGGGCCAACGTCCTGACTTTC. This sequence encodes CASSLDPRANVLTF. The chain uses TRBV5-1 and TRBJ2-6, with D hard to call. This CDR3 is 14 amino acids long. Germline V lookup: CDR1 SGHRS, CDR2 YFSETQ. Trimming stripped 4 bases from V and 5 bases from J, with 10 bases between.

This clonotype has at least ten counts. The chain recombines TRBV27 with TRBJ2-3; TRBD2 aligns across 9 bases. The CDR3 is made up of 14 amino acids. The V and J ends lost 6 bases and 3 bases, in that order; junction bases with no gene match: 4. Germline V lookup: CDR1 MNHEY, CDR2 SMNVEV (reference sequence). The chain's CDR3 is CASRLAGDTDTQYF. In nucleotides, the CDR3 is TGTGCCAGCAGACTAGCGGGCGATACAGATACGCAGTATTTT.

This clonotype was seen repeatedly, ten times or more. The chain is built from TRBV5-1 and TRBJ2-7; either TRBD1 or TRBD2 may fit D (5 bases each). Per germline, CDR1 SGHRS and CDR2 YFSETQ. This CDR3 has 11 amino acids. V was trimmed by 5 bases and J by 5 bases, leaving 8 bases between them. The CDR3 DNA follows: TGCGCCAGCAGGGGGGTACACGAGCAGTACTTC. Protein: CASRGVHEQYF.

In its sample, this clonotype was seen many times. The DNA of the CDR3 is TGCGCCAGCAGCCCAACTAGCGGGCCCTCCTACGAGCAGTACTTC. Translated: CASSPTSGPSYEQYF. The chain carries TRBV5-1 and TRBJ2-7; 9 positions agree with TRBD2. The CDR3 contains 15 residues. The germline V gene encodes CDR1 SGHRS and CDR2 YFSETQ. The J segment lost 0 bases and the V segment lost 4 bases, leaving 5 bases of the junction unmatched.